This T cell receptor (beta chain) comes out of a study of blood T cell repertoires in COVID-19. The overall study: In each case, the material was cDNA or gDNA derived from T cells, B-cell-depleted T cells, or PBMCs.

Methods used by the authors: From reference gene primer amplification, estimates of nucleated cell counts were derived. Produced via immunoSEQ multiplex PCR; TCRdb's table is partial and in-frame only. The DNA was the basis for D and trimming; V, J and clone size are from that table. The table has some 200,000 clones, more than 75% seen once. The sequenced material came from peripheral blood. The clonotype was recovered from an elderly man with acute or convalescent COVID-19.

For the CDR3, the DNA is TGTGCCAGCAGCTTAGGCGACTACCCTAGGCGGGAGACCCAGTACTTC. Translated: CASSLGDYPRRETQYF. This rearrangement joins TRBV7-9 to TRBJ2-5, with D possibly being TRBD2 (5 bases). The germline V and J ends were trimmed by 1 base and 5 bases, with 17 bases remaining between them. The CDR3 runs to 16 residues. CDR1 is SEHNR, CDR2 FQNEAQ, per germline (reference sequence).